The 10 T cell receptor beta chains below come from one sample, sequenced in a study of early T cells in non-severe SARS-CoV-2 infection. TCRdb processed the 5' RACE reads anew with MiXCR; each CDR3 protein has one entry. The profile covers about 29,000 distinct CDR3 sequences, with around 4% appearing a single time and about an eighth taken by the ten largest. The sequenced material came from whole blood. These receptor sequences come from an adult who was a healthcare worker with PCR-confirmed SARS-CoV-2 infection or an uninfected control (not recorded which).

This clonotype was found many times. The chain employs TRBV7-3 and TRBJ2-3, with D perhaps TRBD2 (6 bases). The CDR3 spans 14 residues. Germline CDR1 is SGHTA and CDR2 is FQGTGA. Trimming removed 2 bases at V and 4 bases at J, with 10 bases between. DNA for the CDR3: TGTGCCAGCAGCTTAGCGGGATTCGCAGATACGCAGTATTTT. This sequence encodes CASSLAGFADTQYF.

This clonotype showed up many times. The rearrangement uses TRBV10-3 and TRBJ2-3, with D perhaps matching TRBD1 or TRBD2 (5 bases each). The CDR3 sequence is 14 residues long. Trimming pared 11 bases from V and 2 bases from J, leaving 17 bases between. Germline V gene data show CDR1 as ENHRY and CDR2 as SYGVKD. The CDR3 loop reads CAHQGQGVTDTQYF. CDR3 coding DNA: TGTGCCCATCAGGGTCAGGGAGTCACAGATACGCAGTATTTT.

In this sample, this clonotype turned up many times. V gene TRBV4-3 combines with J gene TRBJ2-7, with D tentatively TRBD1 (5 bases). The V end lost 1 base, the J end lost 3 bases, and 10 bases lay between the germline ends. Germline V lookup: CDR1 LGHNA, CDR2 YSLEER. The CDR3 covers 14 residues. The CDR3 DNA follows: TGCGCCAGCAGCCAAGCCCAGGGTGGCTACGAGCAGTACTTC. Translating gives CASSQAQGGYEQYF.

This clonotype was seen at least ten times. This chain connects TRBV6-2 or TRBV6-3 to TRBJ2-5; 7 bases match TRBD2. Germline V lookup: CDR1 MNHEY, CDR2 SVGEGT. With 7 bases clipped from V and 5 bases from J, the junction kept 22 bases outside the gene matches. This CDR3 comprises 18 residues. The CDR3 region is CASTKRGEAGYEGETQYF. CDR3 bases: TGTGCCAGCACCAAACGCGGGGAAGCGGGATACGAGGGTGAGACCCAGTACTTC.

This clonotype appeared many times. The rearrangement joins TRBV18 to TRBJ2-3; D assignment may be TRBD1 or TRBD2 (6 bases each). Germline CDR1 and CDR2: KGHSH and LQKENI. The CDR3 has 16 amino acids. Trimming pared 2 bases from V and 1 base from J, leaving 13 bases between. The CDR3 loop is CASSPSRGRGTDTQYF. The CDR3 nucleotides read TGTGCCAGCTCACCAAGCCGGGGGCGCGGCACAGATACGCAGTATTTT.

In this sample, this clonotype turned up many times. The chain employs TRBV5-1 and TRBJ2-7; no reliable D call. Deletions cut 0 bases from V and 6 bases from J, with 10 bases between. CDR3 length equals 13 residues. Germline CDR1 and CDR2: SGHRS and YFSETQ. This CDR3 is CASSLEFSSEQYF. As DNA, the CDR3 is TGCGCCAGCAGCTTGGAATTCAGCAGCGAGCAGTACTTC.

This clonotype was seen ten or more times. This sequence joins TRBV14 and TRBJ2-1, with a tentative D call TRBD1 (6 bases). Deletions cut 1 base from V and 0 bases from J, with 7 bases between. The CDR3 extends over 15 amino acids. Per germline, CDR1 SGHDN and CDR2 FVKESK. The CDR3 DNA sequence: TGTGCCAGCAGCCAAGTAGGGGGCTCCTACAATGAGCAGTTCTTC. It is translated as CASSQVGGSYNEQFF. The complete variable domain, with remaining parts taken from reference TRBV14 and TRBJ2-1, reads EAGVTQFPSHSVIEKGQTVTLRCDPISGHDNLYWYRRVMGKEIKFLLHFVKESKQDESGMPNNRFLAERTGGTYSTLKVQPAELEDSGVYFCASSQVGGSYNEQFFGPGTRLTVL.

There are many counts of this clonotype. The CDR3 is CASSHRALYEQYV. Here the CDR3 DNA reads TGTGCCAGCTCCCACAGGGCCCTCTACGAGCAGTACGTC. This chain joins TRBV18 and TRBJ2-7, with a tentative D call TRBD1 (6 bases). Between the trimmed V and J ends, which lost 6 bases and 3 bases, there was a span of 12 bases. The germline V gene encodes CDR1 KGHSH and CDR2 LQKENI. This CDR3 region has 13 residues.

This clonotype was recorded at least ten times. The rearrangement links TRBV20-1 to TRBJ1-1; 7 nucleotides line up with TRBD1. Germline values: CDR1 DFQATT, CDR2 SNEGSKA (reference sequence). V dropped 3 bases and J dropped 1; count of bases not matched to a gene: 8. The CDR3 has 15 residues. CDR3 sequence reads: CSARTGSWGNTEAFF. The CDR3 coding sequence is TGCAGTGCTAGGACAGGGAGTTGGGGGAACACTGAAGCTTTCTTT.

This clonotype has a handful of counts. The chain combines TRBV20-1 with TRBJ2-7, with 9 bases that match TRBD1. CDR3 size: 14 residues. Germline CDR1 reads DFQATT; CDR2 reads SNEGSKA (reference sequence). Trimming took 0 bases from V and 3 from J; bases not matched to a gene: 3. In DNA, the CDR3 is TGCAGTGCTAGAGAGGGACAGGGACTCTACGAGCAGTACTTC. Translating gives CSAREGQGLYEQYF.